The rows below give T cell receptor beta chains drawn from one sample of a study of vaccination effects on CD4 cells after COVID-19. Repertoires were generated with immunoSEQ multiplex PCR, while TCRdb's copy carries only in-frame clones and drops some. Of roughly 25,000 clones in the sample, around 79% were seen once. What these receptors recognize is not known. The sample consisted of CD4+ T cells from PBMCs cultured with SARS-CoV-2 spike peptides, taken after COVID-19 vaccination. The receptors shown here come from a human donor who received a COVID-19 vaccine. The CDR3 runs from the conserved cysteine through the conserved F or W. The order of the fields is J gene, D gene, clone size, V gene, CDR3 DNA, CDR3 protein. A D gene is named only where the DNA matches it firmly. A clone size is listed for some rows: how often the clone was seen (once, few, many), or a class if it is expanded.

TRBJ2-3 | NA | NA | TRBV7-2 | TGTGCCAGCAGCCGCCTAGGGCAGCCCACAGATACGCAGTATTTT | CASSRLGQPTDTQYF
TRBJ2-3 | TRBD2 | NA | TRBV20-1 | TGCAGTGCTAGTGGACTAGCGGGAGAAGATACGCAGTATTTT | CSASGLAGEDTQYF
TRBJ1-1 | NA | NA | TRBV15 | TGTGCCACCAGCAGAGCTTACCCTGGGATTGGGACTGAAGCTTTCTTT | CATSRAYPGIGTEAFF
TRBJ1-4 | TRBD1 | NA | TRBV2 | TGTGCCAGCAGAGGGGACAGTGAAAAACTGTTTTTT | CASRGDSEKLFF
TRBJ1-2 | TRBD1 | NA | TRBV28 | TGTGCCAGCAGTTTACAGGACAGGGTTTCTGGCTACACCTTC | CASSLQDRVSGYTF
TRBJ1-6 | TRBD1 | NA | TRBV19 | TGTGCCAGTACTAAGAAACTGCCCGGGACAGGAAATTCACCCCTCCACTTT | CASTKKLPGTGNSPLHF
TRBJ2-4 | TRBD1 | NA | TRBV9 | TGTGCCAGCAGCTCCGGACAGGGGAGACTAGCCAAAAACATTCAGTACTTC | CASSSGQGRLAKNIQYF
TRBJ1-6 | NA | NA | TRBV18 | TGTGCCAGCTCACCGGAAGGACTATATAATTCACCCCTCCACTTT | CASSPEGLYNSPLHF
TRBJ2-4 | NA | NA | TRBV10-3 | TGTGCCATCACCAACAAGCTAGCCAAAAACATTCAGTACTTC | CAITNKLAKNIQYF
TRBJ2-5 | TRBD2 | NA | TRBV5-4 | TGTGCCAGCAGCCCGACTAGCGGGGGACAAGAGACCCAGTACTTC | CASSPTSGGQETQYF
TRBJ2-2 | NA | NA | TRBV9 | TGTGCCAGCAGCGTAATTCCGAACACCGGGGAGCTGTTTTTT | CASSVIPNTGELFF
TRBJ2-5 | NA | once | TRBV5-1 | TGCGCCAGCAGCACAGCGGCGGAGGTGGGAGAGACCCAGTACTTC | CASSTAAEVGETQYF
TRBJ2-2 | TRBD2 | NA | TRBV30 | TGTGCCTGGAGTGGGGGTCCCCACCTAGGAGGGACTAGCGGGGGTAAAACGAACACCGGGGAGCTGTTTTTT | CAWSGGPHLGGTSGGKTNTGELFF
TRBJ2-7 | NA | medium-sized | TRBV6-5 | TGTGCCAGCAGTTACTGGGCGGGGGACACGAGAGGAGAGCAGTACTTC | CASSYWAGDTRGEQYF
TRBJ1-5 | NA | NA | TRBV19 | TGTGCCAGTAGTATAGATCGAGGGGGTCAGCCCCAGCATTTT | CASSIDRGGQPQHF
TRBJ1-1 | NA | NA | TRBV5-1 | TGCGCCAGCAGCTTGGGGCAGGCTGCTTTCTTT | CASSLGQAAFF
TRBJ2-4 | NA | NA | TRBV5-1 | TGCGCCAGCAGCTTACCCGAGATTAGAAGTTTAGCCAAAAACATTCAGTACTTC | CASSLPEIRSLAKNIQYF
TRBJ1-2 | NA | few | TRBV19 | TGTGCCAGTAGTGCCCCAGGGGCCTATGGCTACACCTTC | CASSAPGAYGYTF
TRBJ1-2 | NA | few | TRBV2 | TGTGCCAGCAGTGATATGGGGGATGGCTACACCTTC | CASSDMGDGYTF
TRBJ2-2 | TRBD2 | NA | TRBV19 | TGTGCCAGTAGTAGAGCTAGCGGGGGGAGAGCCGGGGAGCTGTTTTTT | CASSRASGGRAGELFF
TRBJ1-5 | TRBD1 | once | TRBV6-2/TRBV6-3 | TGTGCCAGCAGCCTATACGGACAGGGGGATTGGAATCAGCCCCAGCATTTT | CASSLYGQGDWNQPQHF
TRBJ1-1 | NA | NA | TRBV6-5 | TGTGCCAGCAGTTACGGCTCAGGCTCAGTAGAAGCTTTCTTT | CASSYGSGSVEAFF
TRBJ1-2 | NA | NA | TRBV5-1 | TGCGCCAGCAGCTTGGGGTCCGGGACGGGCCTTAACGGCTACACCTTC | CASSLGSGTGLNGYTF
TRBJ2-3 | NA | NA | TRBV12-5 | TGTGCTAGTGGACCGAAGAGGGCCCATAGCACAGATACGCAGTATTTT | CASGPKRAHSTDTQYF
TRBJ1-1 | TRBD1 | NA | TRBV4-2 | TGTGCCAGCAGCCCCGGCTGGGACAGGGGGGAGATGAACACTGAAGCTTTCTTT | CASSPGWDRGEMNTEAFF
TRBJ1-5 | TRBD1 | NA | TRBV6-1 | TGTGCCAGCAGTGACCCCGGGAGGGGACAGGGTAGGTCCCAGCATTTT | CASSDPGRGQGRSQHF
TRBJ1-2 | TRBD1 | NA | TRBV5-1 | TGCGCCAGCAGCTCAGCCGGGACAGGGGGACGGATGGGCTACACCTTC | CASSSAGTGGRMGYTF
TRBJ1-4 | NA | once | TRBV7-9 | TGTGCCAGCAGCTTAGGTTCGGGACTCCGAAATGAAAAACTGTTTTTT | CASSLGSGLRNEKLFF
TRBJ2-1 | NA | once | TRBV24-1 | TGTGCCACCAGGTCCAGGACGGATGAGCAGTTCTTC | CATRSRTDEQFF
TRBJ2-5 | TRBD2 | once | TRBV5-4 | TGTGCCAGCAGCATCCTGGGCGGGGGGGTGGAGACCCAGTACTTC | CASSILGGGVETQYF
TRBJ2-7 | NA | NA | TRBV9 | TGTGCCAGCAGCGTAGGGCAGGCCACGCGCTACGAGCAGTACTTC | CASSVGQATRYEQYF
TRBJ1-2 | TRBD1 | large | TRBV4-1 | TGCGCCAGCAGTCGAGAGGCAGGGGGTTTGGACTATGGCTACACCTTC | CASSREAGGLDYGYTF
TRBJ1-2 | NA | NA | TRBV5-1 | TGCGCCAGCAGCCTCGTCCGGGACGGTCCATATGGCTACACCTTC | CASSLVRDGPYGYTF
TRBJ1-5 | NA | once | TRBV6-6 | TGTGCCAGCAGCCCCACGAGGGGGACCAGAGATCAGCCCCAGCATTTT | CASSPTRGTRDQPQHF
TRBJ2-5 | TRBD1 | NA | TRBV5-6 | TGTGCCAGCAGAAAACAGGGGGCAGGAGAGACCCAGTACTTC | CASRKQGAGETQYF
TRBJ1-4 | NA | once | TRBV14 | TGTGCCAGCAGCCATAGTTCATCAACTAATGAAAAACTGTTTTTT | CASSHSSSTNEKLFF
TRBJ2-7 | NA | NA | TRBV29-1 | TGCAGCGTCCTCGCCGCACTAGCTAAGGACGAGCAGTACTTC | CSVLAALAKDEQYF